This is a list of T cell receptor beta chains from one sample in a study of shared clonotypes between healthy human individuals. Sequencing was performed with immunoSEQ multiplex PCR; in TCRdb, only in-frame clones are kept and a portion is missing. This sample has 760,000 or so clones; roughly 96% occur once, and the top ten carry around 0.25%. Sample: naive CD8+ T cells sorted from blood. These receptors originate from a man under 40 in good health. CDR3s include the opening cysteine and the closing phenylalanine or tryptophan. The D gene is left open where the match is weak. The listing skips clone size in some rows; elsewhere it reads once, few, many or a size class.

NA	TRBV27	TRBJ2-7	NA	CASSGGAGNEQYF	TGTGCCAGCAGTGGCGGGGCTGGAAACGAGCAGTACTTC
NA	TRBV5-8	TRBJ1-5	NA	CASSFTQGPQHF	TGTGCCAGCAGCTTTACACAGGGGCCCCAGCATTTT
NA	TRBV4-2	TRBJ2-1	TRBD2	CASSITSGSESEQFF	TGTGCCAGCAGTATAACTAGCGGGAGTGAGAGTGAGCAGTTCTTC
NA	TRBV9	TRBJ2-7	NA	CASSVSLAPYEQYF	TGTGCCAGCAGCGTCAGTCTAGCGCCCTACGAGCAGTACTTC
NA	TRBV7-3	TRBJ2-3	NA	CASSSFLGADTQYF	TGTGCCAGCAGCTCTTTTCTGGGGGCAGATACGCAGTATTTT
NA	TRBV7-2	TRBJ1-2	NA	CASSAWTDHYGYTF	TGTGCCAGCAGCGCCTGGACGGACCACTATGGCTACACCTTC
NA	TRBV7-9	TRBJ2-1	TRBD1	CASSYQPGQGNNEQFF	TGTGCCAGCAGCTATCAGCCGGGACAGGGAAACAATGAGCAGTTCTTC
NA	TRBV5-1	TRBJ2-3	NA	CASSLEAAASTDTQYF	TGCGCCAGCAGCTTGGAAGCGGCTGCTAGCACAGATACGCAGTATTTT
NA	TRBV29-1	TRBJ1-4	NA	CSVGAAGEKLFF	TGCAGCGTTGGGGCGGCCGGTGAAAAACTGTTTTTT
NA	TRBV7-9	TRBJ2-7	TRBD2	CASSSGLAASYEQYF	TGTGCCAGCAGCTCTGGACTAGCGGCCTCCTACGAGCAGTACTTC
NA	TRBV27	TRBJ1-1	NA	CASSLKGLPEAFF	TGTGCCAGCAGTTTGAAAGGCCTTCCTGAAGCTTTCTTT
NA	TRBV7-9	TRBJ2-3	NA	CASSLAWGGQSTDTQYF	TGTGCCAGCAGCTTAGCATGGGGAGGACAGAGCACAGATACGCAGTATTTT
NA	TRBV7-9	TRBJ2-3	NA	CASSPGEVLDTQYF	TGTGCCAGCAGCCCTGGGGAAGTATTAGATACGCAGTATTTT
once	TRBV25-1	TRBJ2-2	TRBD2	CASSELASGSGELFF	TGTGCCAGCAGTGAATTAGCTAGCGGGAGCGGGGAGCTGTTTTTT
NA	TRBV4-3	TRBJ2-7	NA	CASSQEHGSRDEQYF	TGCGCCAGCAGCCAAGAACACGGGAGTAGAGACGAGCAGTACTTC
once	TRBV10-1	TRBJ2-7	NA	CASSAVTAVYEQYF	TGCGCCAGCAGTGCCGTGACTGCCGTCTACGAGCAGTACTTC
NA	TRBV2	TRBJ2-3	NA	CASTVEGPGTDTQYF	TGTGCCAGCACAGTGGAGGGGCCCGGCACAGATACGCAGTATTTT
NA	TRBV7-8	TRBJ1-2	NA	CASSSTTAPKLSGYTF	TGTGCCAGCAGCTCGACGACAGCCCCAAAGTTGAGTGGCTACACCTTC
NA	TRBV7-9	TRBJ2-1	TRBD1	CASSNRDRGNEQFF	TGTGCCAGCAGCAACCGGGACAGGGGCAATGAGCAGTTCTTC
NA	TRBV6-1	TRBJ2-7	NA	CASRNPGFVVYEQYF	TGTGCCAGCAGAAATCCGGGTTTCGTCGTTTACGAGCAGTACTTC
NA	TRBV11-2	TRBJ2-3	NA	CASSPWGLPVDTQYF	TGTGCCAGCAGCCCATGGGGGTTGCCGGTAGATACGCAGTATTTT
NA	TRBV5-1	TRBJ2-1	NA	CASSEGYGDEQFF	TGCGCCAGCAGCGAGGGATATGGCGATGAGCAGTTCTTC